This T cell receptor beta chain was identified in a study of T-cell reconstitution after alpha-beta-depleted transplantation in children. The library targeted TCRbeta and was prepared with unique molecular identifiers. TCRdb re-called the PCR reads through MiXCR, storing one row per CDR3 protein. The sample includes hundreds of thousands of distinct CDR3 sequences, under 20% of them seen just once. Points from the study as a whole: The origin of alpha-beta T cells about two months after transplant was reportedly several hundred expanded graft clones. T-cell counts and diversity were attributed mostly to newly produced T cells one year after transplant. In some patients, recipient T cells and intrathymic progenitors surviving conditioning explained high day-60 diversity.

This clonotype showed up just a few times. What it binds is not known. The CDR3 has 16 residues. The V end was cut by 2 bases, the J end by 0 bases, with 11 bases between. The V gene's germline CDR1 is SEHNR and CDR2 FQNEAQ (reference sequence). This sequence originates from a male patient aged 2 to 10 who had a stem cell transplant for acute lymphoblastic leukemia, so the T cells may come from the graft donor. The starting material was PBMCs, mostly from graft donor cells, obtained 360 days after TCRalphabeta/CD19-depleted stem cell transplant. V gene TRBV7-9 combines with J gene TRBJ2-1; maybe TRBD1 (6 bases). In DNA form, the CDR3 reads TGTGCCAGCAGCTTAAACAGGGATGGCTCCTACAATGAGCAGTTCTTC. As protein: CASSLNRDGSYNEQFF. The full variable domain, rest sourced from reference TRBV7-9 and TRBJ2-1, is DTGVSQNPRHKITKRGQNVTFRCDPISEHNRLYWYRQTLGQGPEFLTYFQNEAQLEKSRLLSDRFSAERPKGSFSTLEIQRTEQGDSAMYLCASSLNRDGSYNEQFFGPGTRLTVL.